This TCR beta chain was recorded in a study of cytomegalovirus exposure and HLA in healthy donors. Study-level background: Around 180 million T cells yielded approximately 110 million unique TCR beta sequences in earlier analysis.

PCR was performed using 60 Vbeta and 13 Jbeta primers. Sequencing used immunoSEQ multiplex PCR; TCRdb keeps in-frame clones, though not all of them. The sample records some 120,000 clones, roughly two thirds being singletons. Remarks on this clone: Its antigen remains unidentified.

Healthy bone marrow donors formed the donor group. CDR1 and CDR2 (germline): LNHDA, SQIVND (reference sequence). Trimming took off 3 bases at V and 2 bases at J, with 14 bases between the two ends. The CDR3 sequence is 15 residues long. Study outcomes and limitations: Testing in vitro showed a few CMV-associated chains specific for CMV antigens. In all likelihood, a cluster of highly shared sequence variants was a sequencing artifact.

Sequenced sample: PBMCs. The V and J genes are TRBV19 and TRBJ2-7; a possible D gene is TRBD1 (5 bases). The TCR comes from a man in his thirties or forties in good health and CMV-seropositive. In DNA form, the CDR3 reads TGTGCCAGTAGTATCGAGCCCCAGGGAACCTACGAGCAGTACTTC. Translation gives CASSIEPQGTYEQYF.